The 18 T cell receptor beta chains reported below all come from one sample, sequenced in a study of blood T cell repertoires in COVID-19 (dated by TCRdb to about 2020). Libraries were made using the immunoSEQ multiplex PCR assay. The table comes from immuneACCESS by way of TCRdb, which keeps in-frame sequences with V and J called. Part of the clones is missing from these tables; in studies checked, under half for an unresolved V gene and the rest for unknown reasons. Recorded for this sample are about 68,000 clones; 89% of them occurred a single time. The ten largest make up 8.2% of the sample. Input material: peripheral blood. The receptors shown here come from a man aged 45-65 years with active COVID-19.

The chain carries TRBV5-1 and TRBJ2-4; 11 bases match TRBD1. Germline assignment: CDR1 SGHRS and CDR2 YFSETQ. V shed 4 bases and J 3 bases; nucleotides not matched to a gene: 3. The CDR3 runs to 15 residues. The CDR3 is CASSTGTGGKNIQYF. The CDR3 DNA is TGCGCCAGCAGCACCGGGACAGGGGGCAAAAACATTCAGTACTTC.

CDR3 nucleotides: TGTGCCAGTAGTATCGCGGGATCTTGGAACACTGAAGCTTTCTTT. This translates into CASSIAGSWNTEAFF. The V and J genes are TRBV19 and TRBJ1-1; D call uncertain. The CDR3 is 15 residues long. The V end lost 3 bases, the J end lost 1 base, and 12 bases lay between the germline ends. Germline-derived CDR1 and CDR2 are LNHDA and SQIVND (reference sequence).

The V call is TRBV4-3, the J call TRBJ1-2; D uncertain. V was pared by 0 bases and J by 4 bases, with 9 bases between. CDR1 LGHNA and CDR2 YSLEER come from the germline V gene. The CDR3 totals 14 residues. Here the CDR3 reads CASSQDRSSYGYTF. The CDR3, as DNA: TGCGCCAGCAGCCAAGATCGGAGCAGCTATGGCTACACCTTC.

The chain uses TRBV11-2 and TRBJ2-7; TRBD1 might be the D (5 bases). Trimming took 0 bases from V and 5 from J, leaving 11 bases between them. The CDR3 totals 14 residues. Germline V CDR1 and CDR2: SGHAT, FQNNGV. CDR3: CASSLDQGTHEQYF. The DNA of the CDR3 is TGTGCCAGCAGCTTAGACCAGGGAACCCACGAGCAGTACTTC.

The rearrangement links TRBV12-5 to TRBJ2-1, with 11 bases that match TRBD2. J was trimmed by 7 bases and V by 10 bases; bases with no gene match: 9. This CDR3 region has 14 residues. The germline V gene has CDR1 LGHNT and CDR2 FRNRAP. The CDR3 nucleotides read TGTGCTACCCTTAGCGGGGGGGCCCGGAATGAGCAGTTCTTC. This codes for CATLSGGARNEQFF.

This clone was picked up a small number of times. The V gene is TRBV9, the J gene TRBJ2-1, with D possibly TRBD2 on 5 matching bases. Germline values: CDR1 SGDLS, CDR2 YYNGEE. V was cut by 0 bases and J by 6 bases, with 7 bases left in between. The CDR3 contains 13 residues. The CDR3 DNA is TGTGCCAGCAGCGTAGCAACTAGCAATGAGCAGTTCTTC. This codes for CASSVATSNEQFF.

The rearrangement links TRBV11-2 to TRBJ1-2; 10 nucleotides align to TRBD1. The CDR3 loop spans 15 amino acids. Germline V gene sequence: CDR1 SGHAT, CDR2 FQNNGV. The V segment lost 7 bases and the J segment 4 bases; nucleotides outside the gene matches: 9. The CDR3 sequence: CASTETGGGVYGYTF. Here the CDR3 DNA reads TGTGCCAGCACCGAGACAGGGGGCGGCGTCTATGGCTACACCTTC.

V gene TRBV19 combines with J gene TRBJ2-7; D possibly corresponds to TRBD1 (6 bases). CDR1 LNHDA and CDR2 SQIVND come from the germline V gene (reference sequence). The CDR3 has 13 amino acids. Trimming left V 5 bases short and J 3 bases short, with 11 bases between. DNA for the CDR3: TGTGCCAGTAGTGAGAAGGGGGACTACGAGCAGTACTTC. Amino acid sequence: CASSEKGDYEQYF.

The chain uses TRBV7-2 and TRBJ1-2; the match to TRBD1 covers 7 bases. Germline V CDR1 and CDR2: SGHTA, FQGNSA. There are 14 residues in the CDR3. V was pared by 6 bases and J by 5 bases, with 9 bases of the junction left unmatched. The CDR3 DNA sequence: TGTGCCAGCAGATCTACAGGGGTCGGATATGGCTACACCTTC. Translating it yields CASRSTGVGYGYTF.

This clone occurred once. The junction departs from the called germline gene at one end, perhaps through a read error. The CDR3 nucleotides read TGCGCCAGCAGCCTCCGTGGGGGCCAAGGGACCCAGTACTTC. Translation: CASSLRGGQGTQYF. The chain has TRBV5-1 and TRBJ2-5, with D maybe TRBD1 (6 bases). Germline CDR1 reads SGHRS; CDR2 reads YFSETQ. The CDR3 totals 14 residues.

The rearrangement links TRBV15 to TRBJ1-2; tentatively, D is TRBD1 (5 bases). Germline CDR1 reads LNHNV; CDR2 reads YYDKDF (reference sequence). The V and J ends lost 3 bases and 8 bases respectively, with 16 bases between them. The CDR3 is made up of 14 amino acids. CDR3 protein: CATSSQGRWGGYTF. CDR3 bases: TGTGCCACCAGCAGCCAGGGAAGGTGGGGAGGCTACACCTTC.

The V gene is TRBV7-2, the J gene TRBJ2-1, with TRBD2 identical over 10 bases. The trim removed 4 bases at V and 6 bases at J, leaving 12 bases unmatched. The germline V gene has CDR1 SGHTA and CDR2 FQGNSA. The CDR3 extends over 17 amino acids. CDR3 sequence reads: CASSSRGGLAGANEQFF. DNA for the CDR3: TGTGCCAGCAGCTCAAGAGGAGGGCTAGCGGGGGCCAATGAGCAGTTCTTC.

This sequence joins TRBV19 and TRBJ2-1; D is possibly TRBD2 (6 bases). The ends were cut back, 5 bases at V and 9 bases at J, with 20 bases in the middle. The germline CDR1 and CDR2 sequences are LNHDA and SQIVND (reference sequence). The CDR3 loop spans 15 amino acids. CDR3 amino acids: CASSARTLKGGEQFF. The CDR3 region has the DNA TGTGCCAGTAGTGCCCGAACCTTAAAGGGAGGTGAGCAGTTCTTC.

V is TRBV3-1 (or the pseudogene TRBV3-2) and J is TRBJ2-7; 8 nucleotides match TRBD2. V gave up 4 bases and J gave up 3 bases; unmatched junction bases: 8. Germline CDR1 LGHDT, CDR2 YNNKEL (reference sequence). The CDR3 extends over 15 amino acids. CDR3 in DNA: TGTGCCAGCAGCCGCAGCGGGGGCCAAAACTACGAGCAGTACTTC. Translation gives CASSRSGGQNYEQYF.

The chain has TRBV7-9 and TRBJ1-2; tentative D call: TRBD1 (6 bases). This CDR3 spans 12 amino acids. CDR1 is SEHNR and CDR2 is FQNEAQ in the germline V gene (reference sequence). Trimming stripped 3 bases from V and 6 bases from J, with 8 bases between. Here the CDR3 DNA reads TGTGCCAGCAGCTTGGACAGCCATGGCTACACCTTC. It codes for CASSLDSHGYTF.

This chain uses TRBV3-1 (or the pseudogene TRBV3-2) with TRBJ1-1; D gene unclear. Germline V gives CDR1 LGHDT, CDR2 YNNKEL (reference sequence). This CDR3 region has 15 residues. The V end was cut by 0 bases, the J end by 12 bases, with 20 bases between. The CDR3 DNA follows: TGTGCCAGCAGCCAAGATAGCCTGGAACGGTTCGGGACTTTCTTT. Translated: CASSQDSLERFGTFF.

The J gene is TRBJ2-5, the V gene TRBV20-1; the D is unclear. V was pared by 3 bases and J by 5 bases, with 10 bases between. Germline values: CDR1 DFQATT, CDR2 SNEGSKA (reference sequence). The CDR3 runs to 12 residues. This CDR3 reads CSASLVRETQYF. The CDR3 DNA reads as TGCAGTGCTAGTTTAGTCCGGGAGACCCAGTACTTC.

V is TRBV19 and J is TRBJ1-5; 8 bases line up with TRBD1. This CDR3 has 13 residues. Germline V gives CDR1 LNHDA, CDR2 SQIVND (reference sequence). V lost 9 bases to trimming and J lost 7 bases; unmatched junction nucleotides: 8. CDR3 residues: CASVGQGIQPQHF. DNA for the CDR3: TGTGCCAGCGTCGGACAGGGTATCCAGCCCCAGCATTTT.